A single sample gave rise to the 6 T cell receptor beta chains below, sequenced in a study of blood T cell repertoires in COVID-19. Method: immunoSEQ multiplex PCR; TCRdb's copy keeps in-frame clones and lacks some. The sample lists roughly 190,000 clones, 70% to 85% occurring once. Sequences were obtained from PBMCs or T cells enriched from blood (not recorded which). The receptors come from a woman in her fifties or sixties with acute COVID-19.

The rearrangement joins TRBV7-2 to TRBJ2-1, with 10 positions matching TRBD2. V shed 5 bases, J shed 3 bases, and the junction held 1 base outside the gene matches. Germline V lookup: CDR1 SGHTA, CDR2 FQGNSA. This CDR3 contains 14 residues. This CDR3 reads CASSRTSGYNEQFF. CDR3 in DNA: TGTGCCAGCAGCCGGACTAGCGGCTACAATGAGCAGTTCTTC.

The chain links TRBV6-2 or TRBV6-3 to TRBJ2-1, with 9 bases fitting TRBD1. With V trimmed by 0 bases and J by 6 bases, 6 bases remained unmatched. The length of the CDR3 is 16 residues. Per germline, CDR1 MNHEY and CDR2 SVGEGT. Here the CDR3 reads CASSYSRDRVGNEQFF. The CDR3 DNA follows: TGTGCCAGCAGTTACTCCCGGGACAGGGTGGGCAATGAGCAGTTCTTC.

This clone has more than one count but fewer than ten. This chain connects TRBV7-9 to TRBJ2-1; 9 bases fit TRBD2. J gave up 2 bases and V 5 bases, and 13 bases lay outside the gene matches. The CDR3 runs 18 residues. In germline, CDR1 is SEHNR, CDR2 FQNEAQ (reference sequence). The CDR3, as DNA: TGTGCCAGCAGCCCCCAGGCGGCGGGAGGGGTAACCTACAATGAGCAGTTCTTC. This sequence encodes CASSPQAAGGVTYNEQFF.

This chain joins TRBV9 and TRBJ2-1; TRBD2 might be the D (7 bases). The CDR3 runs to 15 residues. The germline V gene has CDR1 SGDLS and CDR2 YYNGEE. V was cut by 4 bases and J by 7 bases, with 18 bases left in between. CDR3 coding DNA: TGTGCCAGCAGCCCCCTGCGGGGGCTCGGAAATGAGCAGTTCTTC. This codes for CASSPLRGLGNEQFF. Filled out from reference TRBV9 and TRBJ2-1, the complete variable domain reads DSGVTQTPKHLITATGQRVTLRCSPRSGDLSVYWYQQSLDQGLQFLIQYYNGEERAKGNILERFSAQQFPDLHSELNLSSLELGDSALYFCASSPLRGLGNEQFFGPGTRLTVL.

CDR3 in amino acids: CASSYKGQNSNQPQHF. For the CDR3, the DNA is TGTGCCAGCAGTTACAAGGGGCAGAATAGCAATCAGCCCCAGCATTTT. The chain recombines TRBV27 with TRBJ1-5, with TRBD1 as a possible D gene (5 bases). CDR3 length: 16 amino acids. The germline V gene has CDR1 MNHEY and CDR2 SMNVEV (reference sequence). Trimming cost V 4 bases and J 0 bases, with 13 bases left between them.

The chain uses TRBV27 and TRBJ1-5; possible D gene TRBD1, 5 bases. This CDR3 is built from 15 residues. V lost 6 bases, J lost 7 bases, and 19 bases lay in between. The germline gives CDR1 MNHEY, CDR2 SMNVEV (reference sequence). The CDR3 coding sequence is TGTGCCAGCAGAAGGACCCCCCAGGGATGGCAGCCCCAGCATTTT. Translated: CASRRTPQGWQPQHF.